These 10 T cell receptor beta chains were sequenced from one sample in a study of T cell repertoires and HLA-DP antigens. Produced via immunoSEQ multiplex PCR; TCRdb's table is partial and in-frame only. The data hold about 89,000 clones, with about 89% observed a single time. Their antigen targets remain unknown. The sequenced sample was CD4+ T cells from PBMCs. The source of these receptors is a middle-aged man in good health and CMV-seronegative.

DNA of the CDR3: TGTGCCAGCAGTTTTACCGGACAGCGCGGGGAGCAGTACTTC. This codes for CASSFTGQRGEQYF. This chain uses TRBV11-2 with TRBJ2-7; a possible D gene is TRBD1 (6 bases). This CDR3 has 14 residues. The germline V gene encodes CDR1 SGHAT and CDR2 FQNNGV. V shed 6 bases and J shed 7 bases, with 19 bases lying between them.

This clone was seen only once. The chain is built from TRBV5-1 and TRBJ2-2, with 9 bases identical to TRBD1. The CDR3 is made up of 16 amino acids. V was pared by 4 bases and J by 5 bases, with 9 bases of the junction left unmatched. Germline CDR1 SGHRS, CDR2 YFSETQ. The chain's CDR3 is CASSDTRQGETGELFF. Here the CDR3 DNA reads TGCGCCAGCAGCGATACAAGACAGGGGGAAACCGGGGAGCTGTTTTTT.

This chain connects TRBV7-2 to TRBJ1-1, with D tentatively TRBD1 (6 bases). The V end was cut by 5 bases, the J end by 2 bases, with 18 bases between. The CDR3 extends over 16 amino acids. Germline CDR1 and CDR2: SGHTA and FQGNSA. The CDR3, as DNA: TGTGCCAGCAGCAACTTCGGACAGACTTTAAACACTGAAGCTTTCTTT. Translating gives CASSNFGQTLNTEAFF.

A single count supports this clone. This rearrangement joins TRBV6-1 to TRBJ1-1; 7 nucleotides line up with TRBD1. Losses at the gene ends were 4 bases for V and 11 bases for J; bases not matched to a gene: 10. This CDR3 is 13 amino acids long. Germline V CDR1 and CDR2: MNHNS, SASEGT. CDR3 protein: CASSGTLQGRAFF. DNA of the CDR3: TGTGCCAGCAGTGGGACATTACAGGGGAGGGCTTTCTTT.

This chain connects TRBV27 to TRBJ2-7; TRBD2 matches at 7 bases. Germline-derived CDR1 and CDR2 are MNHEY and SMNVEV (reference sequence). This CDR3 has 14 residues. J gave up 5 bases and V 0 bases, and 4 bases lay outside the gene matches. The CDR3 sequence: CASSLSPGRDEQYF. For the CDR3, the DNA is TGTGCCAGCAGTTTATCCCCAGGGAGGGACGAGCAGTACTTC.

This chain links TRBV2 with TRBJ1-5; D might be TRBD1 (5 bases). The V end lost 9 bases, the J end lost 0 bases, and 9 bases lay between the germline ends. The CDR3 spans 13 residues. Germline lookup yields CDR1 SNHLY and CDR2 FYNNEI. For the CDR3, the DNA is TGTGCCAGTAGAAGGGGTAGCAATCAGCCCCAGCATTTT. Amino acid sequence: CASRRGSNQPQHF.

As concerns this clone: The junction does not match germline at one end; this may be a read error. The chain carries TRBV7-7 and TRBJ2-5, with 10 bases fitting TRBD2. Germline CDR1 SSHAT, CDR2 FNYEAQ (reference sequence). CDR3 length: 14 residues. Here the CDR3 DNA reads TGTGCTAGCAGTGAAAGCGGGGGGGCAGAGACCCAGTACTTC. It encodes CASSESGGAETQYF.

The chain is built from TRBV7-2 and TRBJ1-1, with D possibly being TRBD1 (5 bases). The CDR3 covers 13 residues. V lost 6 bases and J 4 bases, leaving 12 bases between the germline ends. CDR1 SGHTA and CDR2 FQGNSA come from the germline V gene. The CDR3 reads CASSLSQGTEAFF. DNA for the CDR3: TGTGCCAGCAGTCTGTCCCAGGGCACTGAAGCTTTCTTT. Based on the CDR3 plus reference TRBV7-2 and TRBJ1-1, the full variable domain is GAGVSQSPSNKVTEKGKDVELRCDPISGHTALYWYRQSLGQGLEFLIYFQGNSAPDKSGLPSDRFSAERTGGSVSTLTIQRTQQEDSAVYLCASSLSQGTEAFFGQGTRLTVV.

To note about this clone: A junction end diverges from the germline sequence, so it may reflect a read error. The rearrangement uses TRBV30 and TRBJ1-2; perhaps TRBD1 as D (6 bases). In germline, CDR1 is GTSNPN, CDR2 SVGIG (reference sequence). This CDR3 contains 12 residues. CDR3 nucleotide sequence: TGTGCCTGGAGTGAAGGACAGTGGAAAAGGAGCTTC. Its protein product is CAWSEGQWKRSF.

The chain carries TRBV7-9 and TRBJ2-5; D unresolved. Germline V lookup: CDR1 SEHNR, CDR2 FQNEAQ (reference sequence). The CDR3 is 14 amino acids. V dropped 0 bases and J dropped 4 bases, with 9 bases sitting between them. The CDR3 reads CASSLAWPGETQYF. The CDR3 DNA follows: TGTGCCAGCAGCTTAGCTTGGCCGGGAGAGACCCAGTACTTC.